Listed here is a single T cell receptor (beta chain). Its antigen is unidentified. Repertoires were generated with immunoSEQ multiplex PCR, while TCRdb's copy carries only in-frame clones and drops some. Of roughly 64,000 clones listed, around 87% were seen once; the top ten hold more than 3%. The sample originates from a study of Tregs in tolerant kidney transplant recipients. Trimming cost V 5 bases and J 8 bases, with 19 bases left between them. From germline, CDR1 is SGHRS and CDR2 YFSETQ. This CDR3 has 15 residues. The nonmyeloablative bone marrow transplants came from related graft donors, with transient mixed chimerism. Unstimulated regulatory T cells (CD4+CD25+CD127-), CD4+CD25- non-regulatory cells, CD4 and CD8 cells were FACS-sorted from thawed PBMCs. Broader study findings: Donor-specific Treg expansion exceeded global Treg expansion in tolerant patients, suggesting antigen drive. Expanding Tregs on activated donor B cells appeared to best identify donor-specific TCRbeta clones. Biological reproducibility was not directly addressed in this study.

The receptor comes from a human patient who received a combined kidney and bone marrow transplant. Some of the T cells might come from the graft donor. The chain employs TRBV5-1 and TRBJ2-2; tentative D call: TRBD1 (5 bases). The sample in question was CD4+ T cells from blood (PBMCs), obtained 6 months after the transplant. CDR3 bases: TGCGCCAGCAGTGTGGTACAGGCCAGAATAGGGGAGCTGTTTTTT. Translation gives CASSVVQARIGELFF.